Listed below are T cell receptor beta chains from one sample, sequenced in a study of CD8+ T cells in alopecia areata. This table comes from immunoSEQ multiplex PCR, and its TCRdb copy is limited to in-frame clones, with some not included. The sample lists 150,000 or so clones; around 86% were seen once. The specimen was CD8+ T cells sorted from blood, collected at week 4, from a patient treated with tofacitinib. These receptors came from a human donor with alopecia areata. Both conserved end residues are part of each CDR3. Each record gives: J gene, clone size, V gene, D gene, CDR3 DNA, CDR3 protein. A D gene is named only where the DNA matches it firmly. Clone size is shown for a subset of rows, as once, few, many or a class of expanded clone.

j_call: TRBJ2-5
clone_size: -
v_call: TRBV13
d_call: -
cdr3_nt: TGTGCCAGCAGCGATTTAGATAATCAAGAGACCCAGTACTTC
cdr3_aa: CASSDLDNQETQYF

j_call: TRBJ2-7
clone_size: once
v_call: TRBV27
d_call: TRBD1
cdr3_nt: TGTGCCAGCAGCCTTCTAGGGACAGGGGTCTACGAGCAGTACTTC
cdr3_aa: CASSLLGTGVYEQYF

j_call: TRBJ2-4
clone_size: few
v_call: TRBV29-1
d_call: -
cdr3_nt: TGCAGCGTTAGGACATCCAACATTCAGTACTTC
cdr3_aa: CSVRTSNIQYF

j_call: TRBJ2-7
clone_size: -
v_call: TRBV6-6
d_call: TRBD1
cdr3_nt: TGTGCCAGCAGTTACTTAACACAGGGGGCGCGGGACGAGCAGTACTTC
cdr3_aa: CASSYLTQGARDEQYF

j_call: TRBJ2-7
clone_size: few
v_call: TRBV30
d_call: -
cdr3_nt: TGTGCCTGGAGTGTGGGACTGATAGCCTACGAGCAGTACTTC
cdr3_aa: CAWSVGLIAYEQYF

j_call: TRBJ2-3
clone_size: -
v_call: TRBV30
d_call: TRBD2
cdr3_nt: TGTGCCTGGAGTGATGTGGGAGGGAGCACAGATACGCAGTATTTT
cdr3_aa: CAWSDVGGSTDTQYF

j_call: TRBJ1-2
clone_size: -
v_call: TRBV2
d_call: -
cdr3_nt: TGTGCCAGCAGTGAAACATTAGGGGCCTCCTATGGCTACACCTTC
cdr3_aa: CASSETLGASYGYTF

j_call: TRBJ2-1
clone_size: -
v_call: TRBV4-1
d_call: TRBD2
cdr3_nt: TGCGCCAGCAGCCAAGATACTGGAGCGGGAGCCTACAATGAGCAGTTCTTC
cdr3_aa: CASSQDTGAGAYNEQFF

j_call: TRBJ1-2
clone_size: -
v_call: TRBV13
d_call: -
cdr3_nt: TGTGCCAGCAGCCCTCCTTCGGACAGCCTCTATGGCTACACCTTC
cdr3_aa: CASSPPSDSLYGYTF

j_call: TRBJ2-1
clone_size: few
v_call: TRBV9
d_call: -
cdr3_nt: TGTGCCAGCAGCCCACCCCGGGACACCAATGAGCAGTTCTTC
cdr3_aa: CASSPPRDTNEQFF

j_call: TRBJ2-7
clone_size: -
v_call: TRBV29-1
d_call: -
cdr3_nt: TGCAGCGTTGAGGCAGGGGAATACGAGCAGTACTTC
cdr3_aa: CSVEAGEYEQYF

j_call: TRBJ2-7
clone_size: -
v_call: TRBV15
d_call: -
cdr3_nt: TGTGCCACCAGCAGAGATCCAGGGGTGGGCGACGAGCAGTACTTC
cdr3_aa: CATSRDPGVGDEQYF

j_call: TRBJ2-1
clone_size: few
v_call: TRBV27
d_call: -
cdr3_nt: TGTGCCAGCAGTTTGGCCCATAGGGCTGAGCAGTTCTTC
cdr3_aa: CASSLAHRAEQFF

j_call: TRBJ2-5
clone_size: -
v_call: TRBV25-1
d_call: -
cdr3_nt: TGTGCCAGCAGTGATCCTACGAGGAGGGGAGAGACCCAGTACTTC
cdr3_aa: CASSDPTRRGETQYF

j_call: TRBJ2-1
clone_size: -
v_call: TRBV2
d_call: TRBD2
cdr3_nt: TGTGCCAGCAGTGAAGAAGACCTAGCGGGGGGGCGGTATGAGCAGTTCTTC
cdr3_aa: CASSEEDLAGGRYEQFF

j_call: TRBJ1-2
clone_size: -
v_call: TRBV4-1
d_call: -
cdr3_nt: TGCGCCAGCAGCCATGGAGGGGCGCCGGATGGCTACACCTTC
cdr3_aa: CASSHGGAPDGYTF

j_call: TRBJ2-7
clone_size: once
v_call: TRBV9
d_call: TRBD2
cdr3_nt: TGTGCCAGCAGCGAGACTAGCGGGGACGACGAGCAGTACTTC
cdr3_aa: CASSETSGDDEQYF

j_call: TRBJ2-7
clone_size: -
v_call: TRBV27
d_call: TRBD1
cdr3_nt: TGTGCCAGCAGCCTCGGCAGGGGGTATGACGAGCAGTACTTC
cdr3_aa: CASSLGRGYDEQYF

j_call: TRBJ2-2
clone_size: -
v_call: TRBV9
d_call: TRBD1
cdr3_nt: TGTGCCAGCAGCGTAGACAGGGGCGACACCGGGGAGCTGTTTTTT
cdr3_aa: CASSVDRGDTGELFF

j_call: TRBJ2-1
clone_size: -
v_call: TRBV2
d_call: -
cdr3_nt: TGTGCCAGCAGTGACGCGGGGCCCCTCTACAATGAGCAGTTCTTC
cdr3_aa: CASSDAGPLYNEQFF

j_call: TRBJ1-4
clone_size: -
v_call: TRBV6-5
d_call: -
cdr3_nt: TGTGCCAGCAGTTACCGACAGTATAATGAAAAACTGTTTTTT
cdr3_aa: CASSYRQYNEKLFF

j_call: TRBJ2-2
clone_size: -
v_call: TRBV29-1
d_call: TRBD1
cdr3_nt: TGCAGCGTTGAAGAAGGTACAGGGGATAACACCGGGGAGCTGTTTTTT
cdr3_aa: CSVEEGTGDNTGELFF

j_call: TRBJ2-7
clone_size: -
v_call: TRBV30
d_call: TRBD2
cdr3_nt: TGTGCCTGGAACCTAGCGGGTGGATACGAGCAGTACTTC
cdr3_aa: CAWNLAGGYEQYF

j_call: TRBJ1-1
clone_size: -
v_call: TRBV6-6
d_call: -
cdr3_nt: TGTGCCAGCAGCCTAGGTTTGTCTGAAGCTTTCTTT
cdr3_aa: CASSLGLSEAFF

j_call: TRBJ1-2
clone_size: -
v_call: TRBV25-1
d_call: -
cdr3_nt: TGTGCCAGCAGTGAGTCTCGGACAGCCGGCTACACCTTC
cdr3_aa: CASSESRTAGYTF

j_call: TRBJ2-3
clone_size: -
v_call: TRBV29-1
d_call: -
cdr3_nt: TGCAGCGCCCCAGTACCCCGAGAAACCGAAGGGCTATGGTCGGGTACGCAGTATTTT
cdr3_aa: CSAPVPRETEGLWSGTQYF

j_call: TRBJ2-7
clone_size: -
v_call: TRBV7-2
d_call: -
cdr3_nt: TGTGCCAGCAGCCCCCGGGACGGGTCCTACGAGCAGTACTTC
cdr3_aa: CASSPRDGSYEQYF

j_call: TRBJ2-7
clone_size: -
v_call: TRBV4-1
d_call: TRBD1
cdr3_nt: TGCGCCAGCAGCCAACAGGACAGGTACGAGCAGTACTTC
cdr3_aa: CASSQQDRYEQYF

j_call: TRBJ2-5
clone_size: -
v_call: TRBV11-2
d_call: -
cdr3_nt: TGTGCCACCAGCCCCGGGGCAGTCGTTAAAGAGACCCAGTACTTC
cdr3_aa: CATSPGAVVKETQYF

j_call: TRBJ2-1
clone_size: -
v_call: TRBV10-3
d_call: -
cdr3_nt: TGTGCCATCAGGCTGGACACCCACAATGAGCAGTTCTTC
cdr3_aa: CAIRLDTHNEQFF

j_call: TRBJ2-1
clone_size: -
v_call: TRBV27
d_call: -
cdr3_nt: TGTGCCAGCAGTTTGGGATTCTACAATGAGCAGTTCTTC
cdr3_aa: CASSLGFYNEQFF

j_call: TRBJ2-7
clone_size: -
v_call: TRBV25-1
d_call: TRBD1
cdr3_nt: TGTGCCAGCAGTGGAGCCGACAGGGACTACGAGCAGTACTTC
cdr3_aa: CASSGADRDYEQYF

j_call: TRBJ2-7
clone_size: -
v_call: TRBV30
d_call: -
cdr3_nt: TGTGCCTGGAGTGAACTTTCCTACGAGCAGTACTTC
cdr3_aa: CAWSELSYEQYF

j_call: TRBJ2-2
clone_size: -
v_call: TRBV10-3
d_call: -
cdr3_nt: TGTGCCATCACGGGGGCTGTGGGAGCGGGACCCGGGGAGCTGTTTTTT
cdr3_aa: CAITGAVGAGPGELFF

j_call: TRBJ2-7
clone_size: once
v_call: TRBV11-2
d_call: TRBD2
cdr3_nt: TGTGCCAGCAGCTTAGAATGGCGGGAGTATGGATACGAGCAGTACTTC
cdr3_aa: CASSLEWREYGYEQYF

j_call: TRBJ2-1
clone_size: -
v_call: TRBV30
d_call: TRBD1
cdr3_nt: TGTGCCTGGAGACCACCCGGGACAGGGTGGTTCGATGAGCAGTTCTTC
cdr3_aa: CAWRPPGTGWFDEQFF

j_call: TRBJ1-2
clone_size: -
v_call: TRBV6-5
d_call: -
cdr3_nt: TGTGCCAGCAGTTACTCCGGGGACGATGGCTACACCTTC
cdr3_aa: CASSYSGDDGYTF

j_call: TRBJ2-1
clone_size: -
v_call: TRBV7-6
d_call: -
cdr3_nt: TGTGCCAGCAGCTTAGGGGGAGGGGGCTATGAGCAGTTCTTC
cdr3_aa: CASSLGGGGYEQFF

j_call: TRBJ1-1
clone_size: -
v_call: TRBV18
d_call: -
cdr3_nt: TGTGCCAGCTCCCGAGACACGTTATCCGGTGAAGCTTTCTTT
cdr3_aa: CASSRDTLSGEAFF

j_call: TRBJ2-7
clone_size: -
v_call: TRBV2
d_call: -
cdr3_nt: TGTGCCACCCGAGGGGCTACCCAACCGCTCGAGCAGTACTTC
cdr3_aa: CATRGATQPLEQYF

j_call: TRBJ2-1
clone_size: -
v_call: TRBV4-1
d_call: -
cdr3_nt: TGCGCCAGCAGCCAAGTTAACCGCGGGCATGAGCAGTTCTTC
cdr3_aa: CASSQVNRGHEQFF

j_call: TRBJ2-5
clone_size: -
v_call: TRBV4-2
d_call: -
cdr3_nt: TGTGCCAGCAGCCAAGATGATACAGGGAAAGCGCACGAGACCCAGTACTTC
cdr3_aa: CASSQDDTGKAHETQYF

j_call: TRBJ2-1
clone_size: -
v_call: TRBV19
d_call: TRBD2
cdr3_nt: TGTGCCAGTAGTATAGGTGGTGCTAGCGGCAATGAGCAGTTCTTC
cdr3_aa: CASSIGGASGNEQFF

j_call: TRBJ2-2
clone_size: -
v_call: TRBV2
d_call: -
cdr3_nt: TGTGCCAGCACGGCGAGCACCGGGGAGCTGTTTTTT
cdr3_aa: CASTASTGELFF

j_call: TRBJ2-3
clone_size: -
v_call: TRBV28
d_call: TRBD1
cdr3_nt: TGTGCCAGCAGGGTGACAGGGGGCGGTGGAGATACGCAGTATTTT
cdr3_aa: CASRVTGGGGDTQYF

j_call: TRBJ1-1
clone_size: once
v_call: TRBV2
d_call: -
cdr3_nt: TGTGCCAGCAGCAGAGGTACAGGGAACACTGAAGCTTTCTTT
cdr3_aa: CASSRGTGNTEAFF

j_call: TRBJ1-1
clone_size: -
v_call: TRBV27
d_call: -
cdr3_nt: TGTGCCAGCAGTTTAACAGGGACCCATGAAGCTTTCTTT
cdr3_aa: CASSLTGTHEAFF

j_call: TRBJ2-1
clone_size: -
v_call: TRBV4-1
d_call: TRBD2
cdr3_nt: TGCGCCAGCAGCCAAGTGGAGGCTAGCGGACACTACAATGAGCAGTTCTTC
cdr3_aa: CASSQVEASGHYNEQFF